This record looks at one TCR beta chain sequence and its context. This record belongs to a study of shared clonotypes between healthy human individuals. Some 84 million PBMCs supplied genomic DNA for unsorted samples. At the deep level, the assay was run. Loaded into unsorted PBMC replicate PCRs was approximately 270 ng DNA, 30,000 to 35,000 T cell genomes. Ten immunoSEQ deep assay plates were used by the authors to sequence unsorted PBMC DNA. Sequencing was performed with immunoSEQ multiplex PCR; in TCRdb, only in-frame clones are kept and a portion is missing. The sample has under 600,000 clones; about 79% are singletons. V dropped 6 bases and J dropped 6; count of bases not matched to a gene: 20. Germline CDR1 and CDR2: LGHNA and YNFKEQ. This CDR3 comprises 17 residues.

This chain links TRBV4-2 with TRBJ2-7, with TRBD2 matching 7 bases. This clonotype was sampled from a woman between 40 and 55 years old in good health. Some clones in this sample may be carry-over from other donors' samples. Material for sequencing was PBMCs. The CDR3 nucleotides are TGTGCCAGCAGTCCAAGGATCGGGCGGGAGTCGGTCTGCGAGCAGTACTTC. Translated: CASSPRIGRESVCEQYF.